This T cell receptor beta chain appears in the sequencing data of a study of identical twins. The CDR3 contains 15 residues. The germline V gene has CDR1 MNHEY and CDR2 SVGEGT. The J segment lost 2 bases and the V segment lost 4 bases, leaving 8 bases of the junction unmatched. TCRdb called the 5' RACE reads again in MiXCR, with one record for every CDR3 protein. This table has hundreds of thousands of distinct CDR3 sequences, 18% appearing once. This sample also belongs to another study, concerning T cells expressing NK-cell markers. Turning to that study: Sorting was restricted to alpha-beta TCR T cells by an anti-gamma-delta TCR antibody in several experiments.

The chain carries TRBV6-2 or TRBV6-3 and TRBJ2-7, with 7 positions matching TRBD2. The receptor was derived from a woman aged 18-29 years in good health. The sample was PBMCs. The CDR3 region has the DNA TGTGCCAGCAGTTCCTTTAAACGGGGGGCCTACGAGCAGTACTTC. Amino acid sequence: CASSSFKRGAYEQYF.